The rows below give T cell receptor beta chains drawn from one sample of a study of blood T cells in healthy people across ages. Each CDR3 protein is one row after TCRdb ran MiXCR on the 5' RACE reads. The table includes some 900,000 distinct CDR3 sequences, around 48% detected once. The material sequenced was blood. All receptors come from a man younger than 40 in good health. The CDR3 runs from the conserved cysteine through the conserved F or W. D genes are given only for firm matches. Some rows mark clone size as missing; the rest say once, few, many or name a class of expanded clone.

DNA,CDR3,J,D,size,V
TGTGCCAGCAGCCAAGGTGAGGGTTACCTTTACAATGAGCAGTTCTTC,CASSQGEGYLYNEQFF,TRBJ2-1,NA,NA,TRBV3-1
TGCAGTGCTCCAGATAGCGGGGGGGTCGACGAGCAGTACTTC,CSAPDSGGVDEQYF,TRBJ2-7,TRBD2,NA,TRBV20-1
TGCGCCAGCAGCTCCCGACAGGGTCCTAATTCACCCCTCCACTTT,CASSSRQGPNSPLHF,TRBJ1-6,TRBD1,few,TRBV5-1
TGTGCCAGCAGTTTTGGAGGGAGGCGGGAGACCCAGTACTTC,CASSFGGRRETQYF,TRBJ2-5,NA,many,TRBV28
TGTGCCAGCAACTATGGACAGGGGGCAATCGAGACCCAGTACTTC,CASNYGQGAIETQYF,TRBJ2-5,TRBD1,NA,TRBV7-8
TGTGCCAGCGTTTTGCAGCGGACAGGGCTCAGAGATACGCAGTATTTT,CASVLQRTGLRDTQYF,TRBJ2-3,TRBD1,NA,TRBV28
TGTGCCAGCAGCTTAGAAATGAATACCAATGAGCAGTTCTTC,CASSLEMNTNEQFF,TRBJ2-1,NA,NA,TRBV11-2
TGTGCCAGCGGGTTACGGCACTCAAACTACGAGCAGTACTTC,CASGLRHSNYEQYF,TRBJ2-7,NA,NA,TRBV28
TGCAGTGCAGGCCTGGGGGGACGGGACAATCAGCCCCAGCATTTT,CSAGLGGRDNQPQHF,TRBJ1-5,NA,NA,TRBV20-1
TGTGCCAGCAGCCCCCGGCTAGCGGGAGCTACAGATACGCAGTATTTT,CASSPRLAGATDTQYF,TRBJ2-3,TRBD2,NA,TRBV9
TGTGCCAGCAGCTTACGGCGAGATACGCAGTATTTT,CASSLRRDTQYF,TRBJ2-3,NA,NA,TRBV7-9
TGTGCCAGCAGTTTATATAGTAGCGGGAGGATCCCCAATGAGCAGTTCTTC,CASSLYSSGRIPNEQFF,TRBJ2-1,TRBD2,NA,TRBV28
TGTGCCAGCAGTTTAAGCCTAGCGGGGTACCACGAGCAGTACTTC,CASSLSLAGYHEQYF,TRBJ2-7,TRBD2,few,TRBV27
TGCGCCAGCAGCCCGAATCCCGCAGGGACACTGCTAGCCAAAAACATTCAGTACTTC,CASSPNPAGTLLAKNIQYF,TRBJ2-4,NA,few,TRBV4-1
TGCGCCAGCGCTACAGGAACGACAGCTTTCTTT,CASATGTTAFF,TRBJ1-1,NA,NA,TRBV4-1
TGCAGCGTTGAGGCAGGCTCCTACGAGCAGTACTTC,CSVEAGSYEQYF,TRBJ2-7,NA,few,TRBV29-1
TGTGCCAGCAGCCTCAGGACTAGCACCTACGAGCAGTACTTC,CASSLRTSTYEQYF,TRBJ2-7,TRBD2,few,TRBV13
TGTGCCAGCGGCTTGGACAGGGGGTCTGGAAACACCATATATTTT,CASGLDRGSGNTIYF,TRBJ1-3,TRBD1,NA,TRBV7-6
TGTGCCAGCAGTTTAGTCCCGATCAATCAGCCCCAGCATTTT,CASSLVPINQPQHF,TRBJ1-5,NA,NA,TRBV28
TGTGCCAGCAGTGTCTCGCGCACAGATACACAGTATTTT,CASSVSRTDTQYF,TRBJ2-3,NA,NA,TRBV27
TGCGCCAGCAGCTTGTCCGCAGCGGCTAACTATGGCTACACCTTC,CASSLSAAANYGYTF,TRBJ1-2,NA,few,TRBV5-1
TGTGCCAGCTCACCACAGGGACAGGGTAGCGAGCAGTACTTC,CASSPQGQGSEQYF,TRBJ2-7,TRBD1,NA,TRBV18
TGCAGTGCTGGCCGGGACAGGGGGAACGAAGCTTTCTTT,CSAGRDRGNEAFF,TRBJ1-1,TRBD1,few,TRBV20-1
TGCGCCAGCAGCCGCTTCAGTCCGGCTAGCGGGGGGGAAACGGAGAGGACCCAGTACTTC,CASSRFSPASGGETERTQYF,TRBJ2-5,TRBD2,once,TRBV4-1
TGTGCCAGCACCCAGGAGGTTCGAGAAGCTTTCTTT,CASTQEVREAFF,TRBJ1-1,NA,NA,TRBV3-1
TGTGCCAGCAGCCCCGGGACTAGCCGTGCAGATACGCAGTATTTT,CASSPGTSRADTQYF,TRBJ2-3,TRBD2,few,TRBV9
TGCAGTGCTCCAACGAGCGGGGGGTGGAAAGAGACCCAGTACTTC,CSAPTSGGWKETQYF,TRBJ2-5,TRBD2,NA,TRBV20-1
TGTGCCAGCCGGCCCCCAGACAGGGACAATGAGCAGTTCTTC,CASRPPDRDNEQFF,TRBJ2-1,TRBD1,NA,TRBV6-2/TRBV6-3
TGTGCCAGCAGCTTTTACAGGGGAGGTGGCTACACCTTC,CASSFYRGGGYTF,TRBJ1-2,TRBD1,few,TRBV7-3
TGTGCCAACAGTTCTGCAGGGACCGTCGACGAGCAGTACTTC,CANSSAGTVDEQYF,TRBJ2-7,NA,NA,TRBV6-2/TRBV6-3
TGTGCCAGCAGCCTTGCGGTATACGAGCAGTTCTTC,CASSLAVYEQFF,TRBJ2-1,NA,few,TRBV3-1
TGTGCCACCAGTGATTTCGGGAGGGACGGATACAATGAGCAGTTCTTC,CATSDFGRDGYNEQFF,TRBJ2-1,TRBD2,NA,TRBV24-1
TGTGCCAGCACAGGACAGGGTTTCGACGGCTACACCTTC,CASTGQGFDGYTF,TRBJ1-2,TRBD1,NA,TRBV25-1
TGCAGCGTTGGCGGGGGACAGATCTACAATAAGCAGTTCTTC,CSVGGGQIYNKQFF,TRBJ2-1,NA,NA,TRBV29-1
TGTGCCAGCACCCCTGTCACAGGGAGTGGTGGAAATCAGCCCCAGCATTTT,CASTPVTGSGGNQPQHF,TRBJ1-5,NA,few,TRBV6-2/TRBV6-3
TGTGCCAGCAGCCTAAGGGGGAACACAGATACGCAGTATTTT,CASSLRGNTDTQYF,TRBJ2-3,NA,few,TRBV3-1
TGTGCCAGCAGCCAACCCGACAGGGAGGACGAAAAACTGTTTTTT,CASSQPDREDEKLFF,TRBJ1-4,TRBD1,NA,TRBV7-9
TGTGCCAGCATCGAAGGGACATCGAACACTGAAGCTTTCTTT,CASIEGTSNTEAFF,TRBJ1-1,NA,many,TRBV7-2
TGTGCCAGCAGCCAGACAGCGATATCTAACTATGGCTACACCTTC,CASSQTAISNYGYTF,TRBJ1-2,NA,NA,TRBV27
TGTGCCAGCAGCCCGGACAGGGCTAACACAGATACGCAGTATTTT,CASSPDRANTDTQYF,TRBJ2-3,TRBD1,few,TRBV7-2
TGCGCCAGCAGCGATAGTGGTTACCCTCAAGGTGAGCAGTACTTC,CASSDSGYPQGEQYF,TRBJ2-5,NA,NA,TRBV5-1
TGTGCCAGCAGTTTACCGGGGAGACCCTACGAGCAGTACTTC,CASSLPGRPYEQYF,TRBJ2-7,NA,NA,TRBV28
TGTGCCACCTCCCCCGGAAGGACAGGGTTGGTCGTCGAACGATTCAATGAGCAGTTCTTC,CATSPGRTGLVVERFNEQFF,TRBJ2-1,TRBD1,few,TRBV12-3/TRBV12-4
TGTGTCAGCAGAGTGGCAGCGGGGGCATACAATGAGCAGTTCTTC,CVSRVAAGAYNEQFF,TRBJ2-1,TRBD2,NA,TRBV12-3/TRBV12-4
TGCGCCAGCAGCCAACAAGGCCCCGGCTCCTACGAGCAGTACTTC,CASSQQGPGSYEQYF,TRBJ2-7,NA,NA,TRBV4-3
TGTGCCAGCAGCTTCGGGGGGCAGGAGACCCAGTACTTC,CASSFGGQETQYF,TRBJ2-5,NA,many,TRBV12-3/TRBV12-4
TGTGCCAGCAGTCTTACTCCGGGACAGGATTCCTACGAGCAGTACTTC,CASSLTPGQDSYEQYF,TRBJ2-7,TRBD1,few,TRBV12-3/TRBV12-4
TGTGCCAGCAGCTTTTCAGTAGACACTGAAGCTTTCTTT,CASSFSVDTEAFF,TRBJ1-1,NA,NA,TRBV7-2
TGCAGCGTTGCACTAGCGGGCTACACAGATACGCAGTATTTT,CSVALAGYTDTQYF,TRBJ2-3,TRBD2,few,TRBV29-1
TGTGCCAGCAGCCCTATCCGGGACAGGGGGCTGTACGAGCAGTACTTC,CASSPIRDRGLYEQYF,TRBJ2-7,TRBD1,NA,TRBV7-8
TGTGCCACCAGCAGAGGAGACACCGGAGGGACCTACGAGCAGTACTTC,CATSRGDTGGTYEQYF,TRBJ2-7,NA,few,TRBV15
TGTGCCAGCAGCCCCGGGTCATTTTTCACAGATACGCAGTATTTT,CASSPGSFFTDTQYF,TRBJ2-3,NA,NA,TRBV3-1
TGCGCCAGCAGCCAAGAAGGGGACTATTCACCCCTCCACTTT,CASSQEGDYSPLHF,TRBJ1-6,NA,NA,TRBV4-1
TGTGCCAGCAGCCCCCGCGAGCGGGACCCCACAGATACGCAGTATTTT,CASSPRERDPTDTQYF,TRBJ2-3,TRBD2,once,TRBV9
TGTGCCAGCACCCACCCCAGCGGGGGGGAAGCGGGGACCCAGTACTTC,CASTHPSGGEAGTQYF,TRBJ2-5,NA,NA,TRBV21-1
TGTGCCAGCAGCTCCGAACCGGGACAAGGCCCGATCTCCTACGAGCAGTACTTC,CASSSEPGQGPISYEQYF,TRBJ2-7,NA,NA,TRBV7-9
TGTGCCAGCAGTTTAGCGCGCCCAGGGAAGGGAGCTGAAGCTTTCTTT,CASSLARPGKGAEAFF,TRBJ1-1,NA,few,TRBV12-3/TRBV12-4